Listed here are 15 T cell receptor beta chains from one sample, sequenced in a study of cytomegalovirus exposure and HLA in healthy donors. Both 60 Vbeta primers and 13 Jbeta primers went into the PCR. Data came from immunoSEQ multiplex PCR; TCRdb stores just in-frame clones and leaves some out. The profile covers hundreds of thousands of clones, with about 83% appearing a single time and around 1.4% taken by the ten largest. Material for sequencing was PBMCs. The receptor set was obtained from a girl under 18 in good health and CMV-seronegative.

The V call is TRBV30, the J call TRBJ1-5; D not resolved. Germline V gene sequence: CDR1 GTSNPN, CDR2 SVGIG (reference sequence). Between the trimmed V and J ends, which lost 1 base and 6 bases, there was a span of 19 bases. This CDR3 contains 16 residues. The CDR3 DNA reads TGTGCCTGGAGTGAGGTAGATGGACTTTCCACTCAGCCCCAGCATTTT. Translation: CAWSEVDGLSTQPQHF. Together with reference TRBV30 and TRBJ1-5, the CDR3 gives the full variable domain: SQTIHQWPATLVQPVGSPLSLECTVEGTSNPNLYWYRQAAGRGLQLLFYSVGIGQISSEVPQNLSASRPQDRQFILSSKKLLLSDSGFYLCAWSEVDGLSTQPQHFGDGTRLSIL.

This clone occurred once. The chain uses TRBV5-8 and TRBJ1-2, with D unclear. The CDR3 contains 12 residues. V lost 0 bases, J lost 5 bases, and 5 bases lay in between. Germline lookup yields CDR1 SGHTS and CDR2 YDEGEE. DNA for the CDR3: TGTGCCAGCAGCTTGGCCGGGTATGGCTACACCTTC. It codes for CASSLAGYGYTF.

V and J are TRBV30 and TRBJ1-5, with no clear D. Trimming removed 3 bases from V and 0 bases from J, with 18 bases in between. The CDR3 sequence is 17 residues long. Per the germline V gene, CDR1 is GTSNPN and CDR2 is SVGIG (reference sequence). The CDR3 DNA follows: TGTGCCTGGAGCCGTAGTTGGGGAGCTGATAGCAATCAGCCCCAGCATTTT. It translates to CAWSRSWGADSNQPQHF.

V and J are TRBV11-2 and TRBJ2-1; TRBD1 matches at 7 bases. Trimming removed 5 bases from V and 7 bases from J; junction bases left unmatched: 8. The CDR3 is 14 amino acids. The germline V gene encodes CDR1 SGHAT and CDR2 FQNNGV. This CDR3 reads CASSLTGKGNEQFF. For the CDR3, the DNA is TGTGCCAGCAGCCTGACAGGGAAGGGGAATGAGCAGTTCTTC.

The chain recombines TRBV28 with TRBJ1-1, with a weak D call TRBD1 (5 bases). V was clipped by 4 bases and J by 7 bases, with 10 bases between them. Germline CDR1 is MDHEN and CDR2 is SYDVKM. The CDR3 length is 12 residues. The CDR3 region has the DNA TGTGCCAGCAGTTCACAGGCAGGTGAAGCTTTCTTT. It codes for CASSSQAGEAFF.

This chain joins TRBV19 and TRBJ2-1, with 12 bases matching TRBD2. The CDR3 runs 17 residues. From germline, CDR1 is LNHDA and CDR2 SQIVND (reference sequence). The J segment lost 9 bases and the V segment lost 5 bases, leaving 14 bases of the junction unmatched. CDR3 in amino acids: CASSPLAGGPAVPEQFF. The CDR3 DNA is TGTGCCAGTAGTCCCCTAGCGGGGGGGCCCGCAGTCCCTGAGCAGTTCTTC.

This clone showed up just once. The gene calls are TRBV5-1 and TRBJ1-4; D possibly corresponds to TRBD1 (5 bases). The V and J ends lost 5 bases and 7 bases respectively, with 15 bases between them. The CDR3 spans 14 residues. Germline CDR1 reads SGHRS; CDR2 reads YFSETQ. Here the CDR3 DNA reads TGCGCCAGCAGGGGGCCACTAATAGGTGAAAAACTGTTTTTT. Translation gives CASRGPLIGEKLFF.

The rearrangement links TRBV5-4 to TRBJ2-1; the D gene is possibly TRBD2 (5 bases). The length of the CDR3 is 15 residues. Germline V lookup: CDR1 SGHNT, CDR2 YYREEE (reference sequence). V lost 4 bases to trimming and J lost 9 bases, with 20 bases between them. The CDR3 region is CASSAGPGFGIEQFF. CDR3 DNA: TGTGCCAGCAGCGCGGGCCCGGGTTTTGGGATTGAGCAGTTCTTC.

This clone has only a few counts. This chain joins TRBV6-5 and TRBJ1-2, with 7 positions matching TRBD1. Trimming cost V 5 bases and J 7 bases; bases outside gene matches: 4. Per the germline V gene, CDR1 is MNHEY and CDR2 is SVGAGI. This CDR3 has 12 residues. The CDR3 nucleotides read TGTGCCAGCAGTGATAACAGGGGTGGCTACACCTTC. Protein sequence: CASSDNRGGYTF.

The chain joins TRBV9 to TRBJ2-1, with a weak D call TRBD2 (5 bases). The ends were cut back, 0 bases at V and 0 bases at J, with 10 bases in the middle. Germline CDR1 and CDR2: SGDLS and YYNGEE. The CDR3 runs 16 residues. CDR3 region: CASSVAAASSYNEQFF. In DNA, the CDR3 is TGTGCCAGCAGCGTAGCAGCGGCGAGCTCCTACAATGAGCAGTTCTTC.

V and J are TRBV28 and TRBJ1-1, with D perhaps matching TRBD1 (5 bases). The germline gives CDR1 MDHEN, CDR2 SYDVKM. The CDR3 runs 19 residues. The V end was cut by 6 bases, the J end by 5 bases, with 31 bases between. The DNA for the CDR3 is TGTGCCAGCAGGGGGCCGTGGGAAGGGCCAATAAGCGTTAGGACTGAAGCTTTCTTT. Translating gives CASRGPWEGPISVRTEAFF. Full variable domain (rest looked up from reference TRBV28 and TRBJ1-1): DVKVTQSSRYLVKRTGEKVFLECVQDMDHENMFWYRQDPGLGLRLIYFSYDVKMKEKGDIPEGYSVSREKKERFSLILESASTNQTSMYLCASRGPWEGPISVRTEAFFGQGTRLTVV.

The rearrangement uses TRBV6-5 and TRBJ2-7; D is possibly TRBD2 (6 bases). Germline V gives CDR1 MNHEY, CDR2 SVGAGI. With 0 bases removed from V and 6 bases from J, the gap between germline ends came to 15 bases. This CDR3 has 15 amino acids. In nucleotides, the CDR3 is TGTGCCAGCAGTTACTCGAGGCGGGGTGCTACCGAGCAGTACTTC. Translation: CASSYSRRGATEQYF.

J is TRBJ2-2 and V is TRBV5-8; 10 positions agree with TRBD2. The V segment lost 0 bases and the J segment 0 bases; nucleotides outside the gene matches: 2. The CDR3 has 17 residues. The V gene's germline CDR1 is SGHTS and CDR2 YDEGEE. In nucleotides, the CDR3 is TGTGCCAGCAGCTTGGCCACTAGCGGGACGAACACCGGGGAGCTGTTTTTT. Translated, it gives CASSLATSGTNTGELFF. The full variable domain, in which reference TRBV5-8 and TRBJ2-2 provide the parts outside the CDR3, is EAGVTQSPTHLIKTRGQQATLRCSPISGHTSVYWYQQALGLGLQFLLWYDEGEERNRGNFPPRFSGRQFPNYSSELNVNALELEDSALYLCASSLATSGTNTGELFFGEGSRLTVL.

In nucleotides, the CDR3 is TGCGCCAGCAGCCCAACAGGGAACTACGAGCAGTACTTC. It yields the protein CASSPTGNYEQYF. The chain couples TRBV5-1 to TRBJ2-7, with D possibly matching TRBD1 (6 bases). V lost 4 bases to trimming and J lost 3 bases, with 11 bases between them. Germline-derived CDR1 and CDR2 are SGHRS and YFSETQ. This CDR3 is built from 13 residues.

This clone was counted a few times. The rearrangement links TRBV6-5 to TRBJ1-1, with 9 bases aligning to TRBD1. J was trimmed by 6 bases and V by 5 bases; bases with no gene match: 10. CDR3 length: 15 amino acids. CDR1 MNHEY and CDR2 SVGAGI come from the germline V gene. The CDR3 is CASSNGGQGLSEAFF. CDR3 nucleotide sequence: TGTGCCAGCAGTAACGGGGGACAGGGTTTATCTGAAGCTTTCTTT.